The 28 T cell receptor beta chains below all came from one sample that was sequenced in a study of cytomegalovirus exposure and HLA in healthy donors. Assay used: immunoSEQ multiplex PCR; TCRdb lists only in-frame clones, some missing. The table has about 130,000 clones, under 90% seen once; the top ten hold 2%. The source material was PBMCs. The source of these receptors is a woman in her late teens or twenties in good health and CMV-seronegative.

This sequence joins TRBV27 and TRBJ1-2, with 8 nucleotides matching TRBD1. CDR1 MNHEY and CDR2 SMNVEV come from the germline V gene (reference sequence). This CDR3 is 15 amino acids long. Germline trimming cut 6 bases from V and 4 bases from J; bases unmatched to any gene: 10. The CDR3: CASRVGTGGSYGYTF. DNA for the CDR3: TGTGCCAGCAGAGTTGGGACAGGTGGTAGCTATGGCTACACCTTC.

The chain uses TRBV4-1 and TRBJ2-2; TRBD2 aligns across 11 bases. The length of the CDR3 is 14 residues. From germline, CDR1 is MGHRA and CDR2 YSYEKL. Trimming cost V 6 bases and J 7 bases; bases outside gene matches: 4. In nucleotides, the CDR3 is TGCGCCAGCAGTGATGGACTAGCGGGCGGGGAGCTGTTTTTT. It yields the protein CASSDGLAGGELFF.

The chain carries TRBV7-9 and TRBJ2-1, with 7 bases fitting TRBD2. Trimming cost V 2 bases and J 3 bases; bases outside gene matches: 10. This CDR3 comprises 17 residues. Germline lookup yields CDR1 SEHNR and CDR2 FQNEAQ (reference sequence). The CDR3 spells CASSLRSGGSFYNEQFF. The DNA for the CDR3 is TGTGCCAGCAGCTTACGGTCGGGCGGGAGTTTCTACAATGAGCAGTTCTTC.

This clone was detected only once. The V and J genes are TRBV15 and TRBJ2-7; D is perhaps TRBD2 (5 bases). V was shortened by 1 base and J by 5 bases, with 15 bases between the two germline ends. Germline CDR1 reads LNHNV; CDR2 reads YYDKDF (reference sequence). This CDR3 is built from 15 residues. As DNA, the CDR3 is TGTGCCACCAGCAGAGGCGGGTCCCTTGGGGACGAGCAGTACTTC. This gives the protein CATSRGGSLGDEQYF.

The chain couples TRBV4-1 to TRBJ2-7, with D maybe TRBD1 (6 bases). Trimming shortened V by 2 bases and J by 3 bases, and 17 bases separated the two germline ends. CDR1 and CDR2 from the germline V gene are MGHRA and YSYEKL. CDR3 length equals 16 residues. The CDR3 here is CASSQRPGQRLYEQYF. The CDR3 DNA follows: TGCGCCAGCAGCCAAAGGCCCGGACAGAGGCTCTACGAGCAGTACTTC.

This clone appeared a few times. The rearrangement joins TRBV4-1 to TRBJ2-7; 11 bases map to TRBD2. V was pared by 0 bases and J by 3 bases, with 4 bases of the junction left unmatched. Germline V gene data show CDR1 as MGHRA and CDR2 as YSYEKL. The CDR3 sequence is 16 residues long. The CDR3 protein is CASSQDQLAGGYEQYF. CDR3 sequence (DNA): TGCGCCAGCAGCCAAGATCAGCTAGCGGGAGGCTACGAGCAGTACTTC.

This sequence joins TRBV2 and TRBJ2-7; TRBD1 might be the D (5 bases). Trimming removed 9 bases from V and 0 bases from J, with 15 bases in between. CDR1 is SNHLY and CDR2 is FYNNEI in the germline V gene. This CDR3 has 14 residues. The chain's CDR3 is CASSDSRNSYEQYF. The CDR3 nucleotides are TGTGCCAGTTCAGACAGTCGAAACTCCTACGAGCAGTACTTC.

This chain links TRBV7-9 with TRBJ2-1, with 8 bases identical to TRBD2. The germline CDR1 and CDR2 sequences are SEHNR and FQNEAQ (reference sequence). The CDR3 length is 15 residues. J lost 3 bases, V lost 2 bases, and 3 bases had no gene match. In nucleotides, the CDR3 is TGTGCCAGCAGCTTACTAGCGGGCGGCTACAATGAGCAGTTCTTC. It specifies CASSLLAGGYNEQFF.

The CDR3 coding sequence is TGTGCCAGCAGCTTAATGGCAGGGGGTCGCGATGAGCAGTTCTTC. It yields the protein CASSLMAGGRDEQFF. V and J are TRBV11-3 and TRBJ2-1, with 7 bases lining up with TRBD1. V shed 2 bases, J shed 8 bases, and the junction held 9 bases outside the gene matches. CDR1 SGHNT and CDR2 YENEEA come from the germline V gene. This CDR3 spans 15 amino acids.

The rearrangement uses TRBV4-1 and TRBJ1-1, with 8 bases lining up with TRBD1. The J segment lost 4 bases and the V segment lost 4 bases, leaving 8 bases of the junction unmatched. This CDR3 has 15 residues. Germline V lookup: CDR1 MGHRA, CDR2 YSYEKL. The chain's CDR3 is CASSRETGAPTEAFF. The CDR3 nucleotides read TGCGCCAGCAGCCGGGAGACAGGGGCCCCCACTGAAGCTTTCTTT.

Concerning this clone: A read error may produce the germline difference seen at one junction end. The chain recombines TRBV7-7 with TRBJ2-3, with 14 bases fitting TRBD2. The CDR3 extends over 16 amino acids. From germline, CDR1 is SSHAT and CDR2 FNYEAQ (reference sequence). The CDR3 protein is CASSPGTSGGTDTQYF. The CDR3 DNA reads TGTGCTAGCAGCCCCGGGACTAGCGGGGGAACAGATACGCAGTATTTT.

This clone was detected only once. The CDR3 bases are TGTGCCAGCAGGCCAGAGGACTGGCGCGAAAGGCAGCCCCAGCATTTT. This translates into CASRPEDWRERQPQHF. The chain combines TRBV28 with TRBJ1-5, with D unclear. The germline gives CDR1 MDHEN, CDR2 SYDVKM. V was trimmed by 6 bases and J by 7 bases, leaving 22 bases between them. This CDR3 comprises 16 residues.

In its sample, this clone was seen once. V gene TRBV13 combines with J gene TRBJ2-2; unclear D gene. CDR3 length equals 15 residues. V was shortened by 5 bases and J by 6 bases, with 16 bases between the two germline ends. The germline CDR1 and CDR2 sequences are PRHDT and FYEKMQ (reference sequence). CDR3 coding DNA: TGTGCCAGCAGCCCTCTCGAGCAAGCCTCCGGGGAGCTGTTTTTT. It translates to CASSPLEQASGELFF.

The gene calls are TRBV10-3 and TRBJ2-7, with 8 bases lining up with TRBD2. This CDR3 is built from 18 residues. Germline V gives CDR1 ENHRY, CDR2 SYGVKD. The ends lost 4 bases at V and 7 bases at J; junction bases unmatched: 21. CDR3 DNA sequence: TGTGCCATCAGTGGCTGGAGAGACAGGAACCCTGGGACTAGGGAGCAGTACTTC. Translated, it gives CAISGWRDRNPGTREQYF.

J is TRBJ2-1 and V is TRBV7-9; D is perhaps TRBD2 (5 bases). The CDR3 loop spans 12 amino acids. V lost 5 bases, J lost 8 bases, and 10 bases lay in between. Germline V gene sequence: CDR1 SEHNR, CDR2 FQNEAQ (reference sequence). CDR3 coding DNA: TGTGCCAGCAGCCCGCCGGGATATGAGCAGTTCTTC. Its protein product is CASSPPGYEQFF. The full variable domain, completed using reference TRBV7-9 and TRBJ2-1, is DTGVSQNPRHKITKRGQNVTFRCDPISEHNRLYWYRQTLGQGPEFLTYFQNEAQLEKSRLLSDRFSAERPKGSFSTLEIQRTEQGDSAMYLCASSPPGYEQFFGPGTRLTVL.

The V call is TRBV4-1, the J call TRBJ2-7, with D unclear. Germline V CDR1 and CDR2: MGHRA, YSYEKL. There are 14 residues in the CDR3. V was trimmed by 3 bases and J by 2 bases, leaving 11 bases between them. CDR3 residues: CASSHPPRAYEQYF. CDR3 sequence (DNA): TGCGCCAGCAGCCACCCCCCTCGGGCCTACGAGCAGTACTTC.

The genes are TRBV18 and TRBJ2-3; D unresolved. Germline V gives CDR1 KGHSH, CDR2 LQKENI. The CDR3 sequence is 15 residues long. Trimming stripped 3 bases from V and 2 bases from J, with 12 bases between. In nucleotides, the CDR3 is TGTGCCAGCTCACCCCCCAACTCCCTCACAGATACGCAGTATTTT. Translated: CASSPPNSLTDTQYF.

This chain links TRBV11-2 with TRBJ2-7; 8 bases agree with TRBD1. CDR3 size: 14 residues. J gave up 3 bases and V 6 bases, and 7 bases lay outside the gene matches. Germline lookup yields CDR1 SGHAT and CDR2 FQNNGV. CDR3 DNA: TGTGCCAGCAGTATTGGACAGGGTCTCTACGAGCAGTACTTC. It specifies CASSIGQGLYEQYF. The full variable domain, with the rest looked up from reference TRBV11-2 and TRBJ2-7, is EAGVAQSPRYKIIEKRQSVAFWCNPISGHATLYWYQQILGQGPKLLIQFQNNGVVDDSQLPKDRFSAERLKGVDSTLKIQPAKLEDSAVYLCASSIGQGLYEQYFGPGTRLTVT.

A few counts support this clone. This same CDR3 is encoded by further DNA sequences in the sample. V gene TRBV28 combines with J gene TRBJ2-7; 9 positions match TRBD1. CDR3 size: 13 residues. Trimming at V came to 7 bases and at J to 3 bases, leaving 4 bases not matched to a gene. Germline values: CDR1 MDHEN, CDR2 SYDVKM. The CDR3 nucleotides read TGTGCCAGCACGGGACAGGGCTACTACGAGCAGTACTTC. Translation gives CASTGQGYYEQYF. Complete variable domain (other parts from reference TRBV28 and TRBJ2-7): DVKVTQSSRYLVKRTGEKVFLECVQDMDHENMFWYRQDPGLGLRLIYFSYDVKMKEKGDIPEGYSVSREKKERFSLILESASTNQTSMYLCASTGQGYYEQYFGPGTRLTVT.

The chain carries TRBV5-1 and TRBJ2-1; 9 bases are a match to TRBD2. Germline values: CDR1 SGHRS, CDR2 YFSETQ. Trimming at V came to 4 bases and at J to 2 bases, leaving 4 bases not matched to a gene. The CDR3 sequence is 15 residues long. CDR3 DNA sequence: TGCGCCAGCAGCATCGGGACTAGCCCCTACAATGAGCAGTTCTTC. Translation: CASSIGTSPYNEQFF.

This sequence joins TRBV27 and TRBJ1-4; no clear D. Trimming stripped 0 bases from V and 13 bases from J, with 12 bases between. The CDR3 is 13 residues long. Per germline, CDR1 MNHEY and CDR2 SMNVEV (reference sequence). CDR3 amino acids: CASSLSPYSRLFF. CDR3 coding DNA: TGTGCCAGCAGTTTATCGCCGTATAGTCGACTGTTTTTT.

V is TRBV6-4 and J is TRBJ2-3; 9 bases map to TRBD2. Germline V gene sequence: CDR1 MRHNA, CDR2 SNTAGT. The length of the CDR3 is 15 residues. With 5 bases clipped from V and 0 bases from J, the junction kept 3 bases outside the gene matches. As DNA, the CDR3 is TGTGCCAGCAGTATAGCGGGAGAGAGCACAGATACGCAGTATTTT. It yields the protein CASSIAGESTDTQYF.

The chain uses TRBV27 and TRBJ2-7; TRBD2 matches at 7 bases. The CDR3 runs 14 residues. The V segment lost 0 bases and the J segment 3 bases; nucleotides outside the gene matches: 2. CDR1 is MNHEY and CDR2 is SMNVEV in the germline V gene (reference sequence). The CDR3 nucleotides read TGTGCCAGCAGTTTATCGTCGGGGGGCTACGAGCAGTACTTC. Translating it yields CASSLSSGGYEQYF.

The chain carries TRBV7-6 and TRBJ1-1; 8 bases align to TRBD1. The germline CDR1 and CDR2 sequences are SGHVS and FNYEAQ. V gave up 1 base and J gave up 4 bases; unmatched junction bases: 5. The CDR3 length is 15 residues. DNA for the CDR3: TGTGCCAGCAGCTTAGGGTCACAGGGGGGCACTGAAGCTTTCTTT. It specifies CASSLGSQGGTEAFF.

The CDR3 DNA follows: TGTGCCAGCAGTGAGCAAACAGGGGGCAGTCAGCCCCAGCATTTT. This gives the protein CASSEQTGGSQPQHF. This chain connects TRBV6-1 to TRBJ1-5; 9 bases line up with TRBD1. The V gene's germline CDR1 is MNHNS and CDR2 SASEGT. The ends lost 3 bases at V and 6 bases at J; junction bases unmatched: 6. There are 15 residues in the CDR3.

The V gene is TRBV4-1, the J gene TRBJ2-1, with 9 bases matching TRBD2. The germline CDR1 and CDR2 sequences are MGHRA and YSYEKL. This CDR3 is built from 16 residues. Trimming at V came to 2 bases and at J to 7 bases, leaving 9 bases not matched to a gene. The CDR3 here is CASSQRLAGAINEQFF. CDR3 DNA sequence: TGCGCCAGCAGCCAAAGGTTAGCGGGAGCTATAAATGAGCAGTTCTTC.

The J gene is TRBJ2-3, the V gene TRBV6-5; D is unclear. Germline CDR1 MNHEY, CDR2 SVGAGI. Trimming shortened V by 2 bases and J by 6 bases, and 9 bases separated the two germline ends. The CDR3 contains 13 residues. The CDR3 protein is CASSYRARDTQYF. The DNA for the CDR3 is TGTGCCAGCAGTTACAGAGCTCGGGATACGCAGTATTTT.

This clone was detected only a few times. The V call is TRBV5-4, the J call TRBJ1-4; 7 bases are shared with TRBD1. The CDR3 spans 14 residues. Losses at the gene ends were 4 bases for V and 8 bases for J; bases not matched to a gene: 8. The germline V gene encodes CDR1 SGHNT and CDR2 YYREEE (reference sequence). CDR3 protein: CASSLQGSGEKLFF. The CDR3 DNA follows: TGTGCCAGCAGCCTACAGGGGTCGGGGGAAAAACTGTTTTTT. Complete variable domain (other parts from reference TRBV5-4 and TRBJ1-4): ETGVTQSPTHLIKTRGQQVTLRCSSQSGHNTVSWYQQALGQGPQFIFQYYREEENGRGNFPPRFSGLQFPNYSSELNVNALELDDSALYLCASSLQGSGEKLFFGSGTQLSVL.